This entry concerns a single T cell receptor (beta chain). Its antigen target is currently unknown. Base qualities were left out, and no much larger clone turns up one base away. The cohort was made up of 500 to 800 healthy bone marrow donors. Cohort members were all nominally healthy when sampled, although unrecorded immune exposures were likely present. The donor tested CMV seronegative and was one of the 352 seronegative cohort members. A peripheral blood sample was collected from each donor, and TCR beta sequencing was performed on peripheral blood mononuclear cells. The Qiagen DNeasy Blood Extraction Kit was used to extract genomic DNA from the blood cell samples. The library was generated by the immunoSEQ multiplex PCR assay. A mixture of 60 forward primers for TCR Vbeta segments and 13 reverse primers for TCR Jbeta segments was used in the multiplex PCR. The CDR3 region of rearranged TCR beta genes was amplified from genomic DNA by a multiplex PCR assay. Amplified TCR beta libraries were sequenced as 87-base-pair reads on the Illumina HiSeq System. Under the source paper's analysis protocol: In a later analysis, tens of millions of unique TCR beta chains were counted across the 650 to 750 repertoires, and approximately 11 million of these chains were shared by at least two donors. To remove PCR and sequencing errors, raw reads were error-corrected and collapsed into unique sequences using a nearest-neighbor algorithm that merged closely related sequences. To assign V, D and J gene segments, CDR3 sequences were aligned to IMGT reference sequences. For a sequence to be retained, at least a six-nucleotide match to both a V gene segment and a J gene segment was required. A rearrangement counted as productive if the CDR3 had no stop codons and remained in frame with V and J, and every other rearrangement counted as non-productive. CDR3 was defined by IMGT convention, running from the second conserved V-encoded cysteine to the conserved J-encoded phenylalanine. The earlier analysis of a few hundred of the donors excluded sequences that lacked an unambiguous match to a single V gene segment. In an earlier analysis of 587 of the donors, V segments were called functional above 56.7% productive rearrangements and were called segregating when the between-donor standard deviation exceeded 5%. A statistical classification framework was built to diagnose cytomegalovirus status from the catalog of TCR beta chain sequences. In a later analysis, TCR nucleotide sequences were compared against IMGT/GENE-DB human TR gene sequences so that V and J genes could be assigned. A later analysis assigned CDR3 sequences and most-parsimonious VDJ recombination scenarios with the TCRdist pipeline. A later analysis defined each TCR beta chain by its CDR3 amino acid sequence plus V-gene family, and excluded reads lacking a unique V-gene family. To address suspected cross-contamination and a sequencing artifact, a later analysis removed 550 to 750 highly shared, low-generation-probability nucleotide sequences. For each public chain, a later analysis derived a clonal expansion index from normalized ranks of inferred template counts within each repertoire. Generation probabilities in a later analysis came from a VDJ recombination model fitted to out-of-frame rearrangements, and those results were checked against IGoR. Hypergeometric tests were used in a later analysis to score TCR-TCR, TCR-HLA and TCR-CMV co-occurrence, with a repertoire-size bias correction applied to the TCR pairs. To estimate false discovery rates, a later analysis permuted the HLA or CMV assignments 20 times. A later analysis grouped co-occurring TCRs with DBSCAN, adding TCRdist sequence similarity when clustering within HLA-allele-positive subsets. Repertoires with fewer than 30,000 or more than 120,000 public chains, plus five repertoires with anomalous nucleotide sharing, were excluded from co-occurrence clustering. Imported from immuneACCESS, the table was reduced by TCRdb to in-frame sequences with V and J called. These copies leave out some clones; in studies compared against another copy, an unresolved V gene accounts for under half, and the cause of the remainder is not known. The D gene and trimming were derived from the DNA, and the V and J assignments and clone size from that table. This sample comprises 100,000 or so clones, roughly 70% of them detected only once. The ten largest make up roughly 1.2% of the sample.

This specimen comes from a study of cytomegalovirus exposure and HLA in healthy donors (dated by TCRdb to 2015 to 2018). Notes on the research overall: In an earlier analysis of several hundred of the donors, 276 Gb of sequence data and 90 million to 120 million unique TCR beta sequences from about 190 million T cells were reported. About 310 gigabases of sequencing data and 70 million to 85 million unique TCR sequences were included in an early release covering about 620 HLA-typed donors. Of the roughly 430 genotyped donors, roughly 85% fell in the genetic ancestry cluster associated with self-reported Caucasian donors. The study aimed to test whether signatures of past pathogen exposure could be identified by cataloging public T cell receptors. The study profiled the T cell repertoires of more than 500 subjects by immunosequencing and related them to cytomegalovirus serostatus. A separate validation cohort of about 110 different subjects was used in addition to the roughly 700-subject first cohort. High-throughput TCR immunosequencing, statistical association of individual TCRs with disease status, and machine learning were combined to predict cytomegalovirus infection status. A later analysis re-analyzed previously published TCR beta repertoires from several hundred donors and added high-resolution HLA genotyping to study TCR occurrence patterns. Rather than using new phenotypic data, the later analysis identified candidate immune exposures from TCR beta sequences and from how often those sequences occurred across donors. To decide whether each TCR beta V gene segment behaved as functional or pseudogenic, an earlier analysis of approximately 590 of the donors relied on high-throughput TCR beta sequencing. Donor age, sex, ethnicity and CMV serostatus were collected together with the repertoire data. A later genetic analysis used genome-wide SNP genotypes for about 60% of the roughly 670 donors, treating that subset as a discovery cohort. All discovery cohort repertoires had been generated using a single sequencing platform. Class I and class II HLA loci were covered by the typing at four-digit resolution. The number of donors typed differed by locus, with 629-630 for A, B, C, DRB1 and DQB1, roughly 550 for DQA1, nearly 610 for DPA1, and 450 to 480 for DPB1. Five DR-DQ haplotypes were treated as single units for association and clustering because of strong linkage in the cohort. Across under 500 genotyped donors of the cohort, an average of roughly 250,000 unique TCR beta nucleotide sequences per donor were sequenced, and roughly 20% of those sequences were non-productive. What the work shows at the level of the full study, not this receptor alone: This cohort had only TCR beta chains sequenced, and the lack of alpha or paired-chain data limited which features could be detected. In both the original and validation cohorts, the classifier was reported to diagnose cytomegalovirus status with high specificity and sensitivity. A total of 150 to 200 TCR beta chains were listed by the study as associated with cytomegalovirus. In a later genetic analysis, fewer N-insertions in productive TCRs were reported among donors in an Asian-associated ancestry cluster than the approximately 630-donor mean. A later analysis found that most CMV-associated TCR beta chains appeared HLA-restricted, with HLA associations seemingly driven largely by CMV exposure. The sequencing pipeline was judged likely to have produced a cluster of highly shared sequence variants as a technical artifact. In a later analysis, several top co-occurrence clusters were reported to appear linked to parvovirus B19, influenza, CMV and Epstein-Barr virus. Strong co-occurrence of HLA alleles, especially DR and DQ, made assigning TCR associations to individual alleles difficult. In a later analysis, TCR association rates were found to vary across HLA loci, with the most associated TCRs seen for DRB1 alleles and the fewest for HLA-C alleles. Presence/absence analyses assumed roughly uniform sequencing depth across donors, an assumption that may not hold. About 17 rarely observed V segments, including chromosome 9 orphons, were excluded from the earlier analysis of almost 600 of the donors because counts were too low. Correlated functional status among segregating V segments might be attributable to linkage disequilibrium, but an unknown experimental factor could not be ruled out. The only immune exposure information available for the cohort was CMV serostatus. Because HLA typing was missing for some donors at each locus, association tests included only the typed subset. According to the authors, the approach could potentially be generalized to other disease states and immunological phenotypes. A further reported finding was that TCR beta sequences accurately predicted the HLA-A and HLA-B alleles for most subjects in the first cohort. A few of the identified cytomegalovirus-associated TCR beta chains were confirmed in vitro to be specific for cytomegalovirus antigens. An association between a missense DCLRE1C variant and V-gene and J-gene trimming of TCR beta chains was found in a later genetic analysis and replicated in an independent cohort. Across donors, most TCR sequences were observed very rarely, whereas some public TCRs were present in many individuals. In a later analysis, 16,951 TCR beta sequences were associated with specific HLA alleles at a false discovery rate of 0.05. Broadly in line with IMGT annotations, most TCR beta V segments showed up in productive rearrangements about 87% or about 30% of the time in an earlier analysis of approximately 640 of the donors. In a later analysis, HLA-associated TCR beta chains showed more clonal expansion and lower generation probabilities than non-associated chains that were equally common. Some IMGT-functional V segments, including TRBV6-2 and TRBV6-3, could not be distinguished by the 87-base-pair reads and were therefore excluded.

The CDR3 covers 13 residues, taking in both the cysteine and the phenylalanine. The read is trimmed to its CDR3 DNA, 39 bases read in frame from base 1. Taken from the germline V gene (reference sequence), the CDR1 and CDR2 loops are WNHNN and SYGVQD. V lost 4 bases and J lost 1 base; the stretch between them is 6 bases long. In this chain, TRBV10-1 is recombined with TRBJ2-3; perhaps TRBD2 is the D gene, with 6 bases matching. The receptor was derived from a man aged 40-50 years in good health and CMV-seronegative. What was sequenced was PBMCs. CDR3 region: CASSGGGTDTQYF. The nucleotide sequence is given as TGCGCCAGCAGTGGGGGGGGCACAGATACGCAGTATTTT.